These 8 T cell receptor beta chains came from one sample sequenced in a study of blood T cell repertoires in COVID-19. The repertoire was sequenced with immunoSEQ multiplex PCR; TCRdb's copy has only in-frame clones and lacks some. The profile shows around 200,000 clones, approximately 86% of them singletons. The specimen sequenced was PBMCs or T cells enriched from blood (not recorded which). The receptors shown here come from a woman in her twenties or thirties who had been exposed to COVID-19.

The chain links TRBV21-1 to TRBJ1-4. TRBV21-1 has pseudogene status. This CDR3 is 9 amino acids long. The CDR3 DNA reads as TGTGCCAGCACCCGGGGGGTGTTTTTT. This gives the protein CASTRGVFF.

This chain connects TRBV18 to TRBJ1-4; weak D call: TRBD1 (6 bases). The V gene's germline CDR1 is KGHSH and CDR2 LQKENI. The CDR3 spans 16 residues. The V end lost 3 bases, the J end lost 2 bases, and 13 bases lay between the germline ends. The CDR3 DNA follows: TGTGCCAGCTCACCGGTACAGGGATTTACTAATGAAAAACTGTTTTTT. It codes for CASSPVQGFTNEKLFF.

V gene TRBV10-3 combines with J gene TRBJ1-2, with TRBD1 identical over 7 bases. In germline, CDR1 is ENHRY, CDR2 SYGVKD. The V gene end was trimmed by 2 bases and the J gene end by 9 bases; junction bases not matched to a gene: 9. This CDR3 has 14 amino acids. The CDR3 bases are TGTGCCATCAGTGAGGATTCAGGGGGTTGGAGCTACACCTTC. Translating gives CAISEDSGGWSYTF.

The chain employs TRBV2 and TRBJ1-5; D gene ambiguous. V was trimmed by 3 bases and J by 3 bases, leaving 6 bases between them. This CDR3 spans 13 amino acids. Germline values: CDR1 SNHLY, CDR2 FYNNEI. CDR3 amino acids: CASSDSNNQPQHF. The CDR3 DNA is TGTGCCAGCAGTGACAGTAACAATCAGCCCCAGCATTTT.

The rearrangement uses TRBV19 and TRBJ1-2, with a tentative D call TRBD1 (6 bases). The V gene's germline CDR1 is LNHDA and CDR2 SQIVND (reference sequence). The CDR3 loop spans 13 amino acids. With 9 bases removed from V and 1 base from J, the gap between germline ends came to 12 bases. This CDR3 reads CASRGANNYGYTF. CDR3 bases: TGTGCCAGCAGGGGAGCCAATAACTATGGCTACACCTTC.

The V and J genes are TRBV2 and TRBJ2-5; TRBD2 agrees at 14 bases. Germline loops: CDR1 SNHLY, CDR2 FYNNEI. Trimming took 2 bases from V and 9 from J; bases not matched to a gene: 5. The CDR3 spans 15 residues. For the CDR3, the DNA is TGTGCCAGCAGTGAATGGACTAGCGGGGGGTTATCCCAGTACTTC. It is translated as CASSEWTSGGLSQYF.

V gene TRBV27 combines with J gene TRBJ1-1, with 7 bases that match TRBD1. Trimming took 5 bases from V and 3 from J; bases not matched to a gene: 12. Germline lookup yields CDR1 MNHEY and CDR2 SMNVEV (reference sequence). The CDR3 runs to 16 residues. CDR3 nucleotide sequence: TGTGCCAGCAGTAATCTACAGGGGACGGGGGACACTGAAGCTTTCTTT. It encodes CASSNLQGTGDTEAFF.

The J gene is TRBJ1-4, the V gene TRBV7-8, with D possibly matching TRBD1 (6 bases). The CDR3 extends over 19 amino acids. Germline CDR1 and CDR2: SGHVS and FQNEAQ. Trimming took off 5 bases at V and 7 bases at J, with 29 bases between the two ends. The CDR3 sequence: CASSPYRRTDGKYSEKLFF. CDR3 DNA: TGTGCCAGCAGCCCCTACCGACGGACAGACGGAAAGTACAGTGAAAAACTGTTTTTT.